The rows below give T cell receptor beta chains drawn from one sample of a study of blood T cell repertoires in COVID-19. Some clones are missing from TCRdb's copy, which holds only in-frame ones; the method was immunoSEQ multiplex PCR. This table has some 100,000 clones, about 86% appearing once. The sequencing sample was made of PBMCs or T cells enriched from blood (not recorded which). These receptors were obtained from a woman aged 50 to 60 who had recovered from COVID-19. Each CDR3 is given with its conserved first and last residue. The D gene is left open where the match is weak. Clone size appears in some rows only: once, few, many, or a class for an expanded clone.

abundance,d_gene,len,v_gene,j_gene,CDR3nt,CDR3aa
.,.,15,TRBV9,TRBJ1-6,TGTGCCAGCAGCGTAGGGTCGGGGTCCGGTTCACCCCTCCACTTT,CASSVGSGSGSPLHF
once,.,15,TRBV2,TRBJ2-7,TGTGCCAGCAGTGCGTCCGGGACATCCTACTACGAGCAGTACTTC,CASSASGTSYYEQYF
.,.,13,TRBV5-1,TRBJ1-2,TGCGCCAGCAGCTTGTCTCTCGAGAGGGGCTACACCTTC,CASSLSLERGYTF
.,.,13,TRBV9,TRBJ2-7,TGTGCCAGCAGCACCGGGACACCCTACGAGCAGTACTTC,CASSTGTPYEQYF
.,.,14,TRBV10-3,TRBJ1-1,TGTGCCATCAAGCCGGGAGGGGGGAACACTGAAGCTTTCTTT,CAIKPGGGNTEAFF
.,.,15,TRBV7-8,TRBJ1-5,TGTGCCAGCAGCTTAGTTGGGGCGGGCAATCAGCCCCAGCATTTT,CASSLVGAGNQPQHF
.,.,13,TRBV10-2,TRBJ2-2,TGCGCCACCTTCGGACAGAACACCGGGGAGCTGTTTTTT,CATFGQNTGELFF
.,TRBD1,13,TRBV20-1,TRBJ2-7,TGCAGTGCTAGTCCGGGACAGTCCTACGAGCAGTACTTC,CSASPGQSYEQYF
.,TRBD1,20,TRBV4-1,TRBJ1-1,TGCGCCAGCAGCCAAGTGATCCCCTCTGGGACAGGGGGAGTCGACACTGAAGCTTTCTTT,CASSQVIPSGTGGVDTEAFF
.,.,15,TRBV3-1/TRBV3-2,TRBJ1-2,TGTGCCAGCAGCCAAGAACTCCTGGGCAGTTATGGCTACACCTTC,CASSQELLGSYGYTF
.,TRBD1,15,TRBV19,TRBJ1-5,TGTGCCAGTAGTACCACGGGACAGGCCAATCAGCCCCAGCATTTT,CASSTTGQANQPQHF
.,.,15,TRBV27,TRBJ2-3,TGTGCCAGCAGCACTGGACAGCTAGACACAGATACGCAGTATTTT,CASSTGQLDTDTQYF
.,.,16,TRBV28,TRBJ2-2,TGTGCCAGCAGGTCACCGGGACAAGGGAACACCGGGGAGCTGTTTTTT,CASRSPGQGNTGELFF
.,.,14,TRBV7-2,TRBJ1-2,TGTGCCAGCAGCATACTCCAGGGAAACTATGGCTACACCTTC,CASSILQGNYGYTF
once,.,12,TRBV11-2,TRBJ1-1,TGTGCCAGCAGCCCAACACAGGCTGAAGCTTTCTTT,CASSPTQAEAFF
.,.,16,TRBV4-1,TRBJ1-6,TGCGCCAGCAGCCAAGATTACGAGCAATTAGTCTCACCCCTCCACTTT,CASSQDYEQLVSPLHF
.,.,14,TRBV28,TRBJ1-1,TGTGCCAGCAGTGGAAATACGGGGGGGCATGAAGCTTTCTTT,CASSGNTGGHEAFF
.,TRBD1,16,TRBV19,TRBJ2-3,TGTGCCAGTAGCATATGGGGGACAGGGAGCACAGATACGCAGTATTTT,CASSIWGTGSTDTQYF
.,.,16,TRBV28,TRBJ1-4,TGTGCCAGCAGTTCGACAGGTCTACCTCGCGGTGAAAAACTGTTTTTT,CASSSTGLPRGEKLFF
.,.,11,TRBV20-1,TRBJ1-1,TGCAGTGCTCCCTTACAGGGTAGCGCTTTCTTT,CSAPLQGSAFF
.,.,15,TRBV6-2/TRBV6-3,TRBJ1-2,TGTGCCAGCAGTTACTCTTTTTCAGGGCCGGATGGCTACACCTTC,CASSYSFSGPDGYTF
.,.,14,TRBV5-6,TRBJ2-7,TGTGCCAGCAGCTTGGGACAGGTCAACTACGAGCAGTACTTC,CASSLGQVNYEQYF
.,.,15,TRBV2,TRBJ1-5,TGTGCCAGCAGTGTGGTTCAGTATAGCAATCAGCCCCAGCATTTT,CASSVVQYSNQPQHF
.,.,16,TRBV27,TRBJ2-2,TGTGCCAGCAGTTCCCGACTCAGAGAGAACACCGGGGAGCTGTTTTTT,CASSSRLRENTGELFF
.,.,16,TRBV24-1,TRBJ1-5,TGTGCCACCAGTGATGGCGGGTCAGGAATGAATCAGCCCCAGCATTTT,CATSDGGSGMNQPQHF
.,.,15,TRBV7-6,TRBJ2-3,TGTGCCAGCAGCTTAGTAGGGACTAGCACAGATACGCAGTATTTT,CASSLVGTSTDTQYF
.,TRBD2,17,TRBV28,TRBJ2-5,TGTGCCAGCAGTCATCGAGGACTAGCGGGACCCCAAGAGACCCAGTACTTC,CASSHRGLAGPQETQYF
.,TRBD1,13,TRBV28,TRBJ2-1,TGTGCCAGCACTGGGACAGGCAGGGATGAGCAGTTCTTC,CASTGTGRDEQFF
once,.,15,TRBV15,TRBJ2-4,TGTGCCACCAGCAGAGATTCGGCAGGATCAAACATTCAGTACTTC,CATSRDSAGSNIQYF
.,.,14,TRBV20-1,TRBJ1-3,TGCAGTGCTAGTACCCGGGACATGGGAAACACCATATATTTT,CSASTRDMGNTIYF
.,TRBD1,14,TRBV5-1,TRBJ2-7,TGCGCCAGCAGTTACGGGACAGGGGGCAACGAGCAGTACTTC,CASSYGTGGNEQYF
.,.,15,TRBV28,TRBJ2-1,TGTGCCGGAGAGGCCCAATCCATTCTTTACAATGAGCAGTTCTTC,CAGEAQSILYNEQFF
.,.,14,TRBV2,TRBJ1-6,TGTGCCAGCAGTGACTGGCAGTTAAATTCACCCCTCCACTTT,CASSDWQLNSPLHF
.,.,16,TRBV19,TRBJ1-4,TGTGCCAGTAGTAGTCTCGACAGGACAACTAATGAAAAACTGTTTTTT,CASSSLDRTTNEKLFF
.,TRBD2,19,TRBV7-3,TRBJ2-1,TGTGCCAGCAGCCCTAAATCCGGGACTAGCGGGAGTAGATACAATGAGCAGTTCTTC,CASSPKSGTSGSRYNEQFF
.,TRBD2,15,TRBV7-3,TRBJ2-3,TGTGCCAGCAGCTTAGGACTAGCGGTCACAGATACGCAGTATTTT,CASSLGLAVTDTQYF
.,TRBD1,13,TRBV7-9,TRBJ1-2,TGTGCCAGCAGCCAAGGACAGGGTTCTGGCTACACCTTC,CASSQGQGSGYTF
.,TRBD1,16,TRBV24-1,TRBJ2-2,TGTGCCACCAGTGATTTCGGGATACAGGGGACCGGGGAGCTGTTTTTT,CATSDFGIQGTGELFF
few,TRBD2,14,TRBV5-1,TRBJ2-1,TGCGCCAGCAGCTCCGGGACTAACTACAATGAGCAGTTCTTC,CASSSGTNYNEQFF
.,TRBD1,15,TRBV7-3,TRBJ2-1,TGTGCCAGCAGCTCGACGGGGACAGAGTACAATGAGCAGTTCTTC,CASSSTGTEYNEQFF
.,.,15,TRBV28,TRBJ2-2,TGTGCCAGCAGTAAGGGGGGGACGAACACCGGGGAGCTGTTTTTT,CASSKGGTNTGELFF
once,TRBD1,16,TRBV19,TRBJ1-6,TGTGCCAGTAGTATAGGTCGGGACAGCCGGGGATCACCCCTCCACTTT,CASSIGRDSRGSPLHF
.,TRBD1,14,TRBV14,TRBJ1-1,TGTGCCAGCAGCCTGGGACAGCGGAACACTGAAGCTTTCTTT,CASSLGQRNTEAFF